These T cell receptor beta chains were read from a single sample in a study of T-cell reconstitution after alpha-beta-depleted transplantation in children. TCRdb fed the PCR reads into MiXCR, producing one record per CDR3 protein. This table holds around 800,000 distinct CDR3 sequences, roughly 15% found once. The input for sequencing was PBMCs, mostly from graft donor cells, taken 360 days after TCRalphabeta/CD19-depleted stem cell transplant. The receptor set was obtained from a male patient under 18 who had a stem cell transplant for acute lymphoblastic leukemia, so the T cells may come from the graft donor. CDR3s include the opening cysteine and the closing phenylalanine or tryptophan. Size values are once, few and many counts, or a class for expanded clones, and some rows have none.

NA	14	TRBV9	CASSVGWGANGYTF
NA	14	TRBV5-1	CASSLGTSSETQYF
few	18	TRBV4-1	CASSQDKVGIGPNQPQHF
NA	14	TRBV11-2	CASSLEDLRYGYTF
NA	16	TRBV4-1	CASSQPGLAWSNEQFF
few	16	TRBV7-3	CASSFGTSGSAGELFF
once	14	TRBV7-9	CASSDGGGGQPQHF
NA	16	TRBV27	CASSLASGNSYNEQFF
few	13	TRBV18	CASSPRSRNEQYF
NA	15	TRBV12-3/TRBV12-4	CASSLRGQGNYEQYF
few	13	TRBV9	CASSVDYGAEQFF
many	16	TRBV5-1	CASSLGGFLSYNEQFF
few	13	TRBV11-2	CASSLAGQQTQYF
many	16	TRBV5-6	CASSLPGDPDSYEQYF
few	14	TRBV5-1	CASSLVPGNNEQFF
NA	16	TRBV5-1	CASSWTPTPPQEKLFF
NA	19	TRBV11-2	CASSARLAPGSPRTGELFF
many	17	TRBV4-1	CASSQDFGVTVQETQYF
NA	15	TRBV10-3	CAISEDHLATDTQYF
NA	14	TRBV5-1	CASRTSASSETQYF
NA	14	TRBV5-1	CASSFGPNTDTQYF
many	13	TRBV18	CASSPGRNTEAFF
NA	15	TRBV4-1	CASSQEVGVQETQYF
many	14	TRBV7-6	CASSPWEGEDEQFF
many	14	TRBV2	CASTRPIAKNIQYF
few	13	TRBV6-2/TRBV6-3	CASRRQGIGGYTF
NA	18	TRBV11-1	CASSLANKASGRSYEQYF
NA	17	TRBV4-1	CASSHLLRAPRRETQYF
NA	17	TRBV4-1	CASSQAPPDRGLYEQYF
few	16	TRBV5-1	CASSRTPSSGANVLTF
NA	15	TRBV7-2	CASSLSADPVYEQYF
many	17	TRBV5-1	CASSQMGVVQISYEQYF
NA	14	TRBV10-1	CASTGRLYTGELFF
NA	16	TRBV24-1	CATSDPQGISYNEQFF
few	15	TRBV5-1	CASSSGTVRGNEQFF
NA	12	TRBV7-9	CASSSTNYEQFF
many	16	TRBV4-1	CASSQPTSGTTYEQYF
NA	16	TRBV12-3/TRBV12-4	CASSPRGGKANYGYTF
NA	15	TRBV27	CASSSDRISTDTQYF
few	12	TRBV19	CATSDSPYEQYF
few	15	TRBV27	CASSPRTGSVNEQFF
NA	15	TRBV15	CATSSHNLADQPQHF
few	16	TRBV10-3	CAISGLAGAGTDTQYF